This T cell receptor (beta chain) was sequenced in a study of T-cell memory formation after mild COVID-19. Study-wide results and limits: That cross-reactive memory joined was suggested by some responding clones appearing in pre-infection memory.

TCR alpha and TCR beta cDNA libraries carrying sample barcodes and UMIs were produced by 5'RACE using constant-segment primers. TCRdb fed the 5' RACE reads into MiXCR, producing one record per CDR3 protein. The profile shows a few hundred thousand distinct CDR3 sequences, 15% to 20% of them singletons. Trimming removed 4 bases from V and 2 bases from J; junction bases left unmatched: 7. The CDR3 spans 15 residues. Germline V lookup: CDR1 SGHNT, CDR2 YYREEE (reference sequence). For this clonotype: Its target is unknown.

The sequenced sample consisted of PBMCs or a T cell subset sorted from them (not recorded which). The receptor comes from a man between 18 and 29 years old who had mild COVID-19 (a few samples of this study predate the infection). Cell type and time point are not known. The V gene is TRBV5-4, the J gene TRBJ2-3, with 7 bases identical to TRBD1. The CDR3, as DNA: TGTGCCAGCAGCCCGGGACAGATATACACAGATACGCAGTATTTT. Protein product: CASSPGQIYTDTQYF.